Below are 8 T cell receptor beta chains sequenced from a single sample in a study of blood T cell repertoires in COVID-19. Measured with immunoSEQ multiplex PCR; TCRdb has only the in-frame clones, and not every one. Altogether some 100,000 clones are present, about 80% being singletons, with the ten largest covering 6% to 7%. The sample taken for sequencing was peripheral blood. All receptors come from a woman aged 45-59 years with acute or convalescent COVID-19.

The chain carries TRBV6-1 and TRBJ1-2; 9 bases fit TRBD1. V lost 2 bases to trimming and J lost 8 bases; unmatched junction nucleotides: 6. This CDR3 is 14 amino acids long. CDR1 is MNHNS and CDR2 is SASEGT in the germline V gene. DNA for the CDR3: TGTGCCAGCAGTGAACGGACAGGGGAGAGAGGCTACACCTTC. This sequence encodes CASSERTGERGYTF.

The CDR3 here is CASSRDRDYGYTF. The DNA of the CDR3 is TGTGCCAGCAGTCGGGACAGGGACTATGGCTACACCTTC. This sequence joins TRBV6-5 and TRBJ1-2, with 9 bases that match TRBD1. The CDR3 runs to 13 residues. Germline lookup yields CDR1 MNHEY and CDR2 SVGAGI. V dropped 5 bases and J dropped 3; count of bases not matched to a gene: 1.

The chain recombines TRBV5-1 with TRBJ1-2; no definite D call. CDR3 length equals 12 residues. V was cut by 0 bases and J by 13 bases, with 13 bases left in between. Germline CDR1 SGHRS, CDR2 YFSETQ. The CDR3 loop reads CASSLGEGGSTF. The CDR3 coding sequence is TGCGCCAGCAGCTTGGGAGAGGGCGGAAGCACCTTC.

The table lists this clone with a count of one. The chain joins TRBV9 to TRBJ2-2; 10 bases match TRBD1. The CDR3 is made up of 16 amino acids. Germline V gene data show CDR1 as SGDLS and CDR2 as YYNGEE. After removal of 0 bases from V and 4 bases from J, the junction contained 3 bases not matched to a gene. CDR3 sequence reads: CASSVGDRGFTGELFF. The CDR3, as DNA: TGTGCCAGCAGCGTAGGGGACAGGGGTTTCACCGGGGAGCTGTTTTTT.

The chain joins TRBV2 to TRBJ1-5; D not resolved. Germline V gives CDR1 SNHLY, CDR2 FYNNEI. Trimming shortened V by 3 bases and J by 0 bases, and 9 bases separated the two germline ends. The CDR3 has 15 residues. CDR3 sequence: CASSDWRDSNQPQHF. In DNA form, the CDR3 reads TGTGCCAGCAGTGATTGGAGAGATAGCAATCAGCCCCAGCATTTT.

This chain links TRBV19 with TRBJ1-1, with TRBD1 identical over 9 bases. Trimming cost V 4 bases and J 5 bases; bases outside gene matches: 11. The germline V gene encodes CDR1 LNHDA and CDR2 SQIVND (reference sequence). This CDR3 is 16 amino acids long. CDR3 in amino acids: CASSTTGGWVTTEAFF. The CDR3 region has the DNA TGTGCCAGTAGTACGACAGGGGGATGGGTAACGACTGAAGCTTTCTTT.

There are a few counts of this clone. The chain uses TRBV18 and TRBJ2-3, with a possible D match to TRBD2 (5 bases). Trimming took 5 bases from V and 0 from J, leaving 12 bases between them. Germline V gives CDR1 KGHSH, CDR2 LQKENI. The CDR3 extends over 15 amino acids. CDR3 amino acids: CASSSRAASTDTQYF. The CDR3 DNA is TGTGCCAGCTCATCGAGGGCAGCTAGCACAGATACGCAGTATTTT.

The chain combines TRBV11-2 with TRBJ1-5, with unresolved D. CDR1 and CDR2 from the germline V gene are SGHAT and FQNNGV. Between the trimmed V and J ends, which lost 4 bases and 2 bases, there was a span of 3 bases. The CDR3 extends over 12 amino acids. This CDR3 is CASSSGNQPQHF. In nucleotides, the CDR3 is TGTGCCAGCAGCTCTGGCAATCAGCCCCAGCATTTT. The full variable domain, rest sourced from reference TRBV11-2 and TRBJ1-5, is EAGVAQSPRYKIIEKRQSVAFWCNPISGHATLYWYQQILGQGPKLLIQFQNNGVVDDSQLPKDRFSAERLKGVDSTLKIQPAKLEDSAVYLCASSSGNQPQHFGDGTRLSIL.